The 28 T cell receptor beta chains below come from one sample, sequenced in a study of a mutant IDH1 vaccine in newly diagnosed glioma. No antigen has been identified for these receptors. The data were produced by immunoSEQ multiplex PCR, yet TCRdb's version contains in-frame clones alone and is incomplete. The data contain 23,000 or so clones, about three quarters of them seen just once; the ten biggest clones take up roughly a tenth. Time point specified: week 5, during vaccination. Alongside topical imiquimod, each dose of vaccine comprised 300 ug of mutant IDH1 20-mer peptide. The material was PBMCs, obtained from a glioma patient whose treatment included an IDH1 peptide vaccine. All receptors come from a man aged 35 to 55 with glioma.

The chain joins TRBV6-4 to TRBJ2-7, with a tentative D call TRBD1 (6 bases). V was trimmed by 7 bases and J by 0 bases, leaving 16 bases between them. CDR1 is MRHNA and CDR2 is SNTAGT in the germline V gene. There are 15 residues in the CDR3. CDR3 DNA: TGTGCCAGCAACCGACGGGACAATTACTCCTACGAGCAGTACTTC. Translating gives CASNRRDNYSYEQYF.

CDR3 bases: TGTGCCAGCACGATCACTGGTGGCGACCCCGAAGGAGGCTACACCTTC. Encoded protein: CASTITGGDPEGGYTF. The chain combines TRBV27 with TRBJ1-2, with D unclear. V dropped 7 bases and J dropped 8 bases, with 26 bases sitting between them. CDR1 and CDR2 from the germline V gene are MNHEY and SMNVEV (reference sequence). This CDR3 is built from 16 residues.

This clone was observed a single time. The chain recombines TRBV6-5 with TRBJ2-4, with a weak D call TRBD1 (5 bases). Trimming removed 5 bases from V and 3 bases from J, with 11 bases in between. Germline lookup yields CDR1 MNHEY and CDR2 SVGAGI. The CDR3 runs to 14 residues. This CDR3 is CASSQDIDKNIQYF. The CDR3 coding sequence is TGTGCCAGCAGTCAGGACATAGACAAAAACATTCAGTACTTC.

This clone was observed a single time. The genes are TRBV6-1 and TRBJ2-7; D not resolved. CDR3 length: 11 amino acids. Germline V gene lookup returns CDR1 MNHNS and CDR2 SASEGT. V dropped 5 bases and J dropped 4 bases, with 6 bases sitting between them. The CDR3, as DNA: TGTGCCAGCAGTAACCATTACGAGCAGTACGTC. Translation: CASSNHYEQYV.

The chain uses TRBV7-9 and TRBJ1-1; TRBD1 aligns across 9 bases. The ends lost 1 base at V and 3 bases at J; junction bases unmatched: 12. Germline CDR1 SEHNR, CDR2 FQNEAQ (reference sequence). The CDR3 runs 18 residues. The DNA of the CDR3 is TGTGCCAGCAGCTTAGTAACAGGGGGCCTATGGACTTACACTGAAGCTTTCTTT. It translates to CASSLVTGGLWTYTEAFF.

This chain links TRBV30 with TRBJ2-2; D may match TRBD1 or TRBD2 (5 bases each). Germline lookup yields CDR1 GTSNPN and CDR2 SVGIG (reference sequence). This CDR3 has 16 amino acids. V dropped 3 bases and J dropped 1 base, with 15 bases sitting between them. This chain's CDR3 is CAWRGQGVRNTGELFF. In DNA, the CDR3 is TGTGCCTGGAGGGGGCAGGGAGTAAGGAACACCGGGGAGCTGTTTTTT.

This clone has only a few counts. The V call is TRBV21-1, the J call TRBJ1-4. TRBV21-1 is termed a pseudogene. CDR3 size: 15 residues. The CDR3 region has the DNA TGTGCCAGCAGCAAAGAGTCAGCTACTAATGAAAAACTGTTTTTT. This sequence encodes CASSKESATNEKLFF.

This clone was observed once. The chain joins TRBV7-2 to TRBJ2-5; the D is unclear. The V gene's germline CDR1 is SGHTA and CDR2 FQGNSA. The CDR3 extends over 14 amino acids. V lost 0 bases and J lost 7, with 12 bases in between. The chain's CDR3 is CASSLAGGGGTQYF. Written as DNA, the CDR3 is TGTGCCAGCAGCTTAGCGGGCGGCGGTGGGACCCAGTACTTC.

The V and J genes are TRBV11-2 and TRBJ2-3, with 11 bases fitting TRBD2. The germline V gene has CDR1 SGHAT and CDR2 FQNNGV. The CDR3 totals 15 residues. V lost 5 bases to trimming and J lost 4 bases; unmatched junction nucleotides: 5. The chain's CDR3 is CASSRSGRAPDTQYF. CDR3 sequence (DNA): TGTGCCAGCAGCCGTAGCGGGAGGGCCCCAGATACGCAGTATTTT.

The V gene is TRBV11-2, the J gene TRBJ2-7; possibly TRBD2 for D (5 bases). V was trimmed by 2 bases and J by 7 bases, leaving 9 bases between them. The germline gives CDR1 SGHAT, CDR2 FQNNGV. CDR3 size: 12 residues. The chain's CDR3 is CASSLSGREQYV. The CDR3 coding sequence is TGTGCCAGCAGCTTAAGCGGAAGGGAGCAGTACGTC.

This sequence joins TRBV30 and TRBJ2-5, with TRBD2 matching 8 bases. The CDR3 spans 14 residues. Trimming took 2 bases from V and 4 from J; bases not matched to a gene: 6. Germline CDR1 GTSNPN, CDR2 SVGIG (reference sequence). The CDR3 loop reads CAWSSGSGRETQYF. The DNA for the CDR3 is TGTGCCTGGAGTAGCGGGAGTGGTCGAGAGACCCAGTACTTC.

The chain combines TRBV27 with TRBJ2-7; 11 bases match TRBD2. V lost 3 bases and J lost 7; bases outside the gene matches: 2. The germline CDR1 and CDR2 sequences are MNHEY and SMNVEV (reference sequence). CDR3 size: 13 residues. The CDR3 here is CASSFLAGGEQYV. The CDR3 region has the DNA TGTGCCAGCAGTTTCCTAGCGGGAGGTGAGCAGTACGTC.

In its sample, this clone was seen once. The chain is built from TRBV11-3 and TRBJ2-3; D is unresolved. The length of the CDR3 is 15 residues. Germline assignment: CDR1 SGHNT and CDR2 YENEEA. V was trimmed by 5 bases and J by 0 bases, leaving 12 bases between them. The CDR3 region has the DNA TGTGCCAGCAGCCAAAGGTCCGGGAGCACAGATACGCAGTATTTT. Protein: CASSQRSGSTDTQYF.

The rearrangement uses TRBV29-1 and TRBJ2-7; 8 bases are a match to TRBD1. From germline, CDR1 is SQVTM and CDR2 ANQGSEA. The ends lost 4 bases at V and 2 bases at J; junction bases unmatched: 4. There are 13 residues in the CDR3. This CDR3 reads CSVGQGAAYEQYF. CDR3 coding DNA: TGCAGCGTTGGGCAGGGGGCCGCCTACGAGCAGTACTTC.

V gene TRBV4-2 combines with J gene TRBJ2-1; 7 bases fit TRBD2. The CDR3 length is 15 residues. Trimming at V came to 0 bases and at J to 8 bases, leaving 7 bases not matched to a gene. Germline V gene lookup returns CDR1 LGHNA and CDR2 YNFKEQ. The CDR3 DNA is TGTGCCAGCAGCCAAGAGCGGGAGAGTCTTCATGAGCAGTTCTTC. Amino acid sequence: CASSQERESLHEQFF.

The chain carries TRBV6-5 and TRBJ2-1; D call uncertain. In germline, CDR1 is MNHEY, CDR2 SVGAGI. Trimming stripped 0 bases from V and 5 bases from J, with 14 bases between. There are 16 residues in the CDR3. The CDR3 loop reads CASSYSLENLNNEQFF. The CDR3 DNA is TGTGCCAGCAGTTACTCTCTAGAGAACTTAAACAATGAGCAGTTCTTC.

DNA of the CDR3: TGTGCCACCAGCAGATACCGGACTAGCGGGAGGGAGTGGGAGCAGTTCTTC. Protein product: CATSRYRTSGREWEQFF. The V gene is TRBV15, the J gene TRBJ2-1; 15 bases are a match to TRBD2. V was clipped by 2 bases and J by 10 bases; unmatched bases: 9. Germline CDR1 LNHNV, CDR2 YYDKDF (reference sequence). The CDR3 spans 17 residues.

The J gene is TRBJ2-5, the V gene TRBV5-4; 12 bases align to TRBD2. V shed 5 bases and J 5 bases; nucleotides not matched to a gene: 7. Germline-derived CDR1 and CDR2 are SGHNT and YYREEE (reference sequence). This CDR3 comprises 15 residues. CDR3 nucleotides: TGTGCCAGCAGGTTTGGACTAGCGGGATTGGAGACCCAGTACTTC. Residues: CASRFGLAGLETQYF. The full variable domain, completed using reference TRBV5-4 and TRBJ2-5, is ETGVTQSPTHLIKTRGQQVTLRCSSQSGHNTVSWYQQALGQGPQFIFQYYREEENGRGNFPPRFSGLQFPNYSSELNVNALELDDSALYLCASRFGLAGLETQYFGPGTRLLVL.

The chain links TRBV29-1 to TRBJ1-1, with D possibly TRBD1 on 5 matching bases. This CDR3 contains 11 residues. CDR1 is SQVTM and CDR2 is ANQGSEA in the germline V gene. The V and J ends lost 6 bases and 8 bases respectively, with 13 bases between them. CDR3: CSVMRRGEAFF. The CDR3 DNA sequence: TGCAGCGTGATGCGCCGGGGGGAAGCTTTCTTT.

This chain joins TRBV18 and TRBJ2-3, with 11 bases lining up with TRBD2. This CDR3 region has 20 residues. The germline V gene has CDR1 KGHSH and CDR2 LQKENI. Trimming removed 0 bases from V and 1 base from J; junction bases left unmatched: 12. CDR3 bases: TGTGCCAGCTCACCACCGGTTCGAACTAGCGGGAGAGGAGGCACAGATACGCAGTATTTT. Its protein is CASSPPVRTSGRGGTDTQYF.

The chain couples TRBV15 to TRBJ2-7; 7 positions agree with TRBD1. This CDR3 is 13 amino acids long. Losses at the gene ends were 5 bases for V and 7 bases for J; bases not matched to a gene: 8. Germline values: CDR1 LNHNV, CDR2 YYDKDF (reference sequence). The CDR3 region has the DNA TGTGCCACCAGCTTGGGCAGGGGGAAAGAGCAGTACGTC. Protein: CATSLGRGKEQYV.

The chain combines TRBV7-9 with TRBJ2-7; D ambiguous. The V end lost 1 base, the J end lost 7 bases, and 11 bases lay between the germline ends. CDR3 length equals 13 residues. Germline lookup yields CDR1 SEHNR and CDR2 FQNEAQ (reference sequence). DNA for the CDR3: TGTGCCAGCAGCTTAGGGCAATCCGTGGAGCAGTACGTC. This translates into CASSLGQSVEQYV.

The rearrangement uses TRBV10-1 and TRBJ1-1; no firm D call. V lost 3 bases and J lost 0, with 8 bases in between. The CDR3 runs to 14 residues. CDR1 and CDR2 from the germline V gene are WNHNN and SYGVQD (reference sequence). The chain's CDR3 is CASSDRQVNTEAFF. Written as DNA, the CDR3 is TGCGCCAGCAGTGATCGGCAGGTGAACACTGAAGCTTTCTTT.

The chain recombines TRBV28 with TRBJ1-4; 8 nucleotides match TRBD1. From germline, CDR1 is MDHEN and CDR2 SYDVKM. The ends lost 2 bases at V and 3 bases at J; junction bases unmatched: 5. This CDR3 is 16 amino acids long. In DNA form, the CDR3 reads TGTGCCAGCAGTTTAGAGCAGGGGGCGCCTAATGAAAAACTGTTTTTT. Encoded protein: CASSLEQGAPNEKLFF.

The chain has TRBV11-1 and TRBJ2-5, with TRBD2 matching over 13 bases. The better agreement between TRBJ2-7 and the DNA end casts doubt on the J call. The CDR3 is 15 residues long. Germline values: CDR1 SGHAT, CDR2 FQDESV (reference sequence). The DNA for the CDR3 is TGTGCCAGCAGCTCTAGGACTAGCGGGAGCTACGAGCAGTACTTC. Protein sequence: CASSSRTSGSYEQYF.

The V and J genes are TRBV5-1 and TRBJ1-1; no definite D call. The CDR3 has 15 residues. V lost 4 bases, J lost 3 bases, and 16 bases lay in between. Germline CDR1 SGHRS, CDR2 YFSETQ. The CDR3 here is CASSPGSAGDTEAFF. The CDR3 DNA reads TGCGCCAGCAGCCCCGGATCGGCGGGCGACACTGAAGCTTTCTTT.

This sequence joins TRBV11-2 and TRBJ2-2; possible D gene TRBD1, 5 bases. This CDR3 region has 15 residues. Looked up from germline, CDR1 is SGHAT and CDR2 is FQNNGV. Trimming removed 0 bases at V and 3 bases at J, with 8 bases between. The CDR3 region is CASSLDRADTGELFF. CDR3 DNA: TGTGCCAGCAGCTTAGACAGGGCGGACACCGGGGAGCTGTTTTTT.

This clone has more than one count but fewer than ten. The J gene is TRBJ1-2, the V gene TRBV5-1; D call uncertain. Trimming removed 0 bases at V and 8 bases at J, with 11 bases between. The CDR3 is 13 amino acids. CDR1 and CDR2 from the germline V gene are SGHRS and YFSETQ. CDR3 loop: CASSLGEAWGYTF. The CDR3 DNA is TGCGCCAGCAGCTTGGGGGAGGCATGGGGCTACACCTTC.